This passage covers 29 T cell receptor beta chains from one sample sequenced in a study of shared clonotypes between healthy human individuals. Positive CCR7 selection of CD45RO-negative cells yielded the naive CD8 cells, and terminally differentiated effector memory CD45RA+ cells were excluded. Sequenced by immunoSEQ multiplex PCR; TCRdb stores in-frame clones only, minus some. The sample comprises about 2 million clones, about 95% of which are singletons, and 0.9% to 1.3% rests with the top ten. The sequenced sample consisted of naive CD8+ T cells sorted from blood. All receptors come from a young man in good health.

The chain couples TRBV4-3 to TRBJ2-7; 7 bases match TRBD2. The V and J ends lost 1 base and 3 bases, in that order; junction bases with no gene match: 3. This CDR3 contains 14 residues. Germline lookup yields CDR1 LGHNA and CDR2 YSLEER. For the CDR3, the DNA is TGCGCCAGCAGCCAAGCCCGGGACTACTACGAGCAGTACTTC. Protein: CASSQARDYYEQYF.

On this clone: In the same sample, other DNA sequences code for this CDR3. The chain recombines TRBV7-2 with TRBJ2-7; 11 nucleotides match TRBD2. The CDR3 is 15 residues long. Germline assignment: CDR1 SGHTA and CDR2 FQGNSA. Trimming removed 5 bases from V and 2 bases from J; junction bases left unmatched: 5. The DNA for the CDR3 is TGTGCCAGCAGCCCCGGACTAGCGGGTGCCTACGAGCAGTACTTC. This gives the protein CASSPGLAGAYEQYF. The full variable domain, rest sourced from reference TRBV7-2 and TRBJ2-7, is GAGVSQSPSNKVTEKGKDVELRCDPISGHTALYWYRQSLGQGLEFLIYFQGNSAPDKSGLPSDRFSAERTGGSVSTLTIQRTQQEDSAVYLCASSPGLAGAYEQYFGPGTRLTVT.

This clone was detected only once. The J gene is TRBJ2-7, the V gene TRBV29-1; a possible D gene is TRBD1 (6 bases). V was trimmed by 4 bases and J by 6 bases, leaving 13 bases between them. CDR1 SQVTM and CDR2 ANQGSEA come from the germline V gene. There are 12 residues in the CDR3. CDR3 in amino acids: CSVVARGPEQYF. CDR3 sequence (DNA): TGCAGCGTTGTAGCCAGGGGACCCGAGCAGTACTTC.

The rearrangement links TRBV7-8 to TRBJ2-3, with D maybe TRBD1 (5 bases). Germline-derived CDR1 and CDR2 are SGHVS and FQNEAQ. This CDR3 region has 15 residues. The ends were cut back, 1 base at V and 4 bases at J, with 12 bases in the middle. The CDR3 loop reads CASSLGAGWPDTQYF. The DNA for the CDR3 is TGTGCCAGCAGCTTAGGGGCAGGGTGGCCAGATACGCAGTATTTT.

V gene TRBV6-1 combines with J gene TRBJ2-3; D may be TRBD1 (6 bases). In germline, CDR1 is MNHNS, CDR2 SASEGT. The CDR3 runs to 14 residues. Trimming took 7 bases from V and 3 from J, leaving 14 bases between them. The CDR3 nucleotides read TGTGCCAGCATTGGGACAAGGAGGACAGATACGCAGTATTTT. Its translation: CASIGTRRTDTQYF.

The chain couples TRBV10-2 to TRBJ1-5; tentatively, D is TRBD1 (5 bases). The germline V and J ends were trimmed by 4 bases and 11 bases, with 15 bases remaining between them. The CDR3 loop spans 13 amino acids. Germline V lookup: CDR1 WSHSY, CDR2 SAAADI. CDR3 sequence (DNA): TGCGCCAGCAGTGGCAACAACGTCAGGGCCCAGCATTTT. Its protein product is CASSGNNVRAQHF.

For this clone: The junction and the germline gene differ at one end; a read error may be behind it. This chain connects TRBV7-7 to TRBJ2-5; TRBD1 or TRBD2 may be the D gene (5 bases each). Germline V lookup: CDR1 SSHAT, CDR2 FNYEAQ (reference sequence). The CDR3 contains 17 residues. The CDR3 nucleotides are TGTGCTAGCAGCTTAGCGACGCCGGGACGCCATAAAGAGACCCAGTACTTC. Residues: CASSLATPGRHKETQYF.

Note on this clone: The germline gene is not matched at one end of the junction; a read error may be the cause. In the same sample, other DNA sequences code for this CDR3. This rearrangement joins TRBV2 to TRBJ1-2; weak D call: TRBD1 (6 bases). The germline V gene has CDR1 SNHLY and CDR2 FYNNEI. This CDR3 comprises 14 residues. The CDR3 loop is CASSLNQGRYGYTF. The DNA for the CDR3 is TGTGCCAGCAGTTTAAACCAGGGGCGGTATGGTTACACCTTC.

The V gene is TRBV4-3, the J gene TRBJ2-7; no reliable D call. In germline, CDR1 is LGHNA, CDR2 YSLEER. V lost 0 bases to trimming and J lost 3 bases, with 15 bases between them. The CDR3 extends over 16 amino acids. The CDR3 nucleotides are TGCGCCAGCAGCCAAGATAGTGGGTCGGTGATCTACGAGCAGTACTTC. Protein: CASSQDSGSVIYEQYF.

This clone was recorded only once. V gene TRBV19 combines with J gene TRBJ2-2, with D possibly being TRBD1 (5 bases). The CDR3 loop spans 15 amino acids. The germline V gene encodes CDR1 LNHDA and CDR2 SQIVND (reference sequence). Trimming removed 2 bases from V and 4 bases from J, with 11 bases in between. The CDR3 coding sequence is TGTGCCAGTAGTATAACTGGGCAGGGCACCGGGGAGCTGTTTTTT. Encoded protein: CASSITGQGTGELFF.

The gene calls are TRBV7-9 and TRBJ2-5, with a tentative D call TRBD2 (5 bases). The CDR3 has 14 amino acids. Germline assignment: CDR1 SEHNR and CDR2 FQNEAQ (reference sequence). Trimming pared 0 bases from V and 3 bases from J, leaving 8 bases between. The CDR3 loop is CASSLAGVEETQYF. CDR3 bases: TGTGCCAGCAGCTTAGCGGGAGTAGAAGAGACCCAGTACTTC.

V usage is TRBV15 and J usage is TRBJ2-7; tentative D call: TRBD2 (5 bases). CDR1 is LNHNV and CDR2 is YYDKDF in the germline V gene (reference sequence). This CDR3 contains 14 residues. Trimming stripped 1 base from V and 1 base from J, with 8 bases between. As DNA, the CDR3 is TGTGCCACCAGCAGAGCTAGCCTGTCCTACGAGCAGTACTTC. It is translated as CATSRASLSYEQYF.

In DNA, the CDR3 is TGTGCCAGCTCAGGGGATGAAAGTACCAACGTCCTGACTTTC. As protein: CASSGDESTNVLTF. The V call is TRBV18, the J call TRBJ2-6; no reliable D call. The CDR3 has 14 amino acids. Germline V gene sequence: CDR1 KGHSH, CDR2 LQKENI. The V and J ends lost 5 bases and 8 bases respectively, with 13 bases between them.

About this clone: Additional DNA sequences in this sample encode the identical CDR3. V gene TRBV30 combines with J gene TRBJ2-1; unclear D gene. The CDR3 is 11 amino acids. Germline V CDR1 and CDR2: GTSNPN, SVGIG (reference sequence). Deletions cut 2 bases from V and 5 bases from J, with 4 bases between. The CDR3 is CAWSRNNEQFF. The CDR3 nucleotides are TGTGCCTGGAGTCGTAACAATGAGCAGTTCTTC.

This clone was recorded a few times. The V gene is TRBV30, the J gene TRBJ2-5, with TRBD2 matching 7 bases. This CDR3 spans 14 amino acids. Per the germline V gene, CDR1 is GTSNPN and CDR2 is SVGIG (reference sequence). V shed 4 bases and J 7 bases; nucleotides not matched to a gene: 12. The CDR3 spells CAWTLPQPGGTQYF. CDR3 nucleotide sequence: TGTGCCTGGACTCTCCCCCAACCGGGAGGGACCCAGTACTTC.

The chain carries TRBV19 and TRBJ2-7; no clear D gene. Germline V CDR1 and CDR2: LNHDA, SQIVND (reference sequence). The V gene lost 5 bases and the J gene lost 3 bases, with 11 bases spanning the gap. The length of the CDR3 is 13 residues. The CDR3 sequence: CASSLDTNYEQYF. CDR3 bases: TGTGCCAGTAGTCTCGACACTAACTACGAGCAGTACTTC. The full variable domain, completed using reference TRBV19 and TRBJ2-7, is DGGITQSPKYLFRKEGQNVTLSCEQNLNHDAMYWYRQDPGQGLRLIYYSQIVNDFQKGDIAEGYSVSREKKESFPLTVTSAQKNPTAFYLCASSLDTNYEQYFGPGTRLTVT.

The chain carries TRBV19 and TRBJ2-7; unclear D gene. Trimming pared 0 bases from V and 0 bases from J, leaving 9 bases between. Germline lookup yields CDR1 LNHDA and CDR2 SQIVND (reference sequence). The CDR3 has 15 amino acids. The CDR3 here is CASSIDGGASYEQYF. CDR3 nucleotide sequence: TGTGCCAGTAGTATAGATGGCGGAGCCTCCTACGAGCAGTACTTC.

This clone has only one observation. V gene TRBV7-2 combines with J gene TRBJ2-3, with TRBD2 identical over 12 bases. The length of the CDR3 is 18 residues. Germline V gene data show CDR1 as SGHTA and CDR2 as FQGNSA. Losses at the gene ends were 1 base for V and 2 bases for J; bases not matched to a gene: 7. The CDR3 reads CASSLGASGGAFTDTQYF. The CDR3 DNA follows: TGTGCCAGCAGCTTAGGGGCTAGCGGGGGGGCATTCACAGATACGCAGTATTTT.

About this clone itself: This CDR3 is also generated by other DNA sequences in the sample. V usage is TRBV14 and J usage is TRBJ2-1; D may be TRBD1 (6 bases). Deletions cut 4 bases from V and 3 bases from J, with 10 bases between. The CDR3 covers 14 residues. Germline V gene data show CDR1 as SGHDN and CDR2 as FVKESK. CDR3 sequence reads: CASSPLDSYNEQFF. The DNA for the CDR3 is TGTGCCAGCAGCCCACTGGACAGCTACAATGAGCAGTTCTTC.

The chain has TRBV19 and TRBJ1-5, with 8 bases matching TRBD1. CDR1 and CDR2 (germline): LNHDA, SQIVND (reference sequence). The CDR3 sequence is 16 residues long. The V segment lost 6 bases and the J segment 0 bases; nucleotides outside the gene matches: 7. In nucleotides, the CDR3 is TGTGCCAGTAGCCCACAGGGGGGTTATAGCAATCAGCCCCAGCATTTT. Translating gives CASSPQGGYSNQPQHF. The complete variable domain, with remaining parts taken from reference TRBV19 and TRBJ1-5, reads DGGITQSPKYLFRKEGQNVTLSCEQNLNHDAMYWYRQDPGQGLRLIYYSQIVNDFQKGDIAEGYSVSREKKESFPLTVTSAQKNPTAFYLCASSPQGGYSNQPQHFGDGTRLSIL.

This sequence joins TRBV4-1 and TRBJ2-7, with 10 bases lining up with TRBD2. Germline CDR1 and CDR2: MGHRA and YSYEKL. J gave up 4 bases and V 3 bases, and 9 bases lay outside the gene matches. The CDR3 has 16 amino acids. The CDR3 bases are TGCGCCAGCAGCCAGATCACGACTAGCGGGTTATACGAGCAGTACTTC. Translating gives CASSQITTSGLYEQYF.

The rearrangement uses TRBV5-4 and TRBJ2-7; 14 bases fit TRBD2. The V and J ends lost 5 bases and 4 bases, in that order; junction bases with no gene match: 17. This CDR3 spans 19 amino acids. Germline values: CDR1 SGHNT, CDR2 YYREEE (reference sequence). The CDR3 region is CASSGFGTSGRDGLYEQYF. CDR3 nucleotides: TGTGCCAGCAGTGGGTTTGGGACTAGCGGGAGAGATGGTCTTTACGAGCAGTACTTC.

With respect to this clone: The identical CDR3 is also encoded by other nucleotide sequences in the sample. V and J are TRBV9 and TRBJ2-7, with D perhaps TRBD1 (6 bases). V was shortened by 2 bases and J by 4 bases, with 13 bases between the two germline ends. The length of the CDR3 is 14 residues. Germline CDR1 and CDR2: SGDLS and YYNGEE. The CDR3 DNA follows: TGTGCCAGCAGCGTCGGGGCAGGGGTGTACGAGCAGTACTTC. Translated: CASSVGAGVYEQYF.

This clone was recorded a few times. CDR3 DNA: TGTGCCAGCAGTGAACTGACAGTCGGAGGGGAGCTGTTTTTT. Translating it yields CASSELTVGGELFF. V is TRBV6-1 and J is TRBJ2-2, with a possible D match to TRBD1 (5 bases). The CDR3 runs 14 residues. V was cut by 2 bases and J by 8 bases, with 12 bases left in between. Germline values: CDR1 MNHNS, CDR2 SASEGT.

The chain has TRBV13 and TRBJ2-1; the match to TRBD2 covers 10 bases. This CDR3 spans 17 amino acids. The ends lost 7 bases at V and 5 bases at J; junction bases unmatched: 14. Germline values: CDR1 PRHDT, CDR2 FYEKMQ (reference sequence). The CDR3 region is CASNAGSGGALDNEQFF. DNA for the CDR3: TGTGCCAGCAACGCGGGAAGCGGGGGGGCGTTAGACAATGAGCAGTTCTTC.

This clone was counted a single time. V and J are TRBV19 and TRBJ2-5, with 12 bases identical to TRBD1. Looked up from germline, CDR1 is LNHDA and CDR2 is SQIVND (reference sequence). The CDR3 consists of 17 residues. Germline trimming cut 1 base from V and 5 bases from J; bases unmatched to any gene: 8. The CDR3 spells CASSIGPGQGAGETQYF. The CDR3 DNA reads TGTGCCAGTAGTATAGGCCCGGGACAGGGGGCAGGGGAGACCCAGTACTTC. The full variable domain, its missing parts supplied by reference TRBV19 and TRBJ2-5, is DGGITQSPKYLFRKEGQNVTLSCEQNLNHDAMYWYRQDPGQGLRLIYYSQIVNDFQKGDIAEGYSVSREKKESFPLTVTSAQKNPTAFYLCASSIGPGQGAGETQYFGPGTRLLVL.

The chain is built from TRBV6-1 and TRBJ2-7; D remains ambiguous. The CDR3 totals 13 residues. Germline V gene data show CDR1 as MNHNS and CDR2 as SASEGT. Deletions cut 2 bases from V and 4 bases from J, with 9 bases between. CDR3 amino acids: CASSEIFTYEQYF. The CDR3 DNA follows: TGTGCCAGCAGTGAAATTTTCACGTACGAGCAGTACTTC.

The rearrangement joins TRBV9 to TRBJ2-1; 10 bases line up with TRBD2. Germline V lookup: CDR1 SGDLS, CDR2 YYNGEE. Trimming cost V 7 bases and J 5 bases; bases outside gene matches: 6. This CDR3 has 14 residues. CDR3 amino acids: CASAGTSVDNEQFF. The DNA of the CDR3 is TGTGCCAGCGCCGGGACTAGCGTTGACAATGAGCAGTTCTTC.

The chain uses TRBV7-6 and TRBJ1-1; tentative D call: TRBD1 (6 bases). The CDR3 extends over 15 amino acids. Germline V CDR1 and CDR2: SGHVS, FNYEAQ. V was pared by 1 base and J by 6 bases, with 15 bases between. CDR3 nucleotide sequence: TGTGCCAGCAGCTTAGGAGCCGGGGGCGGCTCTGAAGCTTTCTTT. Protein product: CASSLGAGGGSEAFF.